The 17 T cell receptor beta chains in this list originate from one sample, sequenced in a study of response to subunit inactivated influenza vaccine. Via MiXCR, TCRdb re-called the RT-PCR reads, giving one row per CDR3 protein. The table lists around 570,000 distinct CDR3 sequences, about 8% of them singletons. The specimen comprised PBMCs from blood, sampled roughly 24 months after vaccination. These receptors were collected from a man aged 50 to 69 who received an inactivated influenza vaccine.

The sample holds many counts of this clonotype. The chain recombines TRBV5-1 with TRBJ2-7; D gene uncertain. CDR3 length: 12 residues. V shed 6 bases and J shed 6 bases, with 13 bases lying between them. Germline assignment: CDR1 SGHRS and CDR2 YFSETQ. Here the CDR3 DNA reads TGCGCCAGCACGGACGGGTCTCCCGAGCAGTACTTC. Amino acids: CASTDGSPEQYF.

This clonotype showed up many times. The V gene is TRBV4-1, the J gene TRBJ2-1; 13 nucleotides match TRBD2. Germline V CDR1 and CDR2: MGHRA, YSYEKL. The CDR3 spans 16 residues. The trim removed 4 bases at V and 4 bases at J, leaving 4 bases unmatched. In DNA form, the CDR3 reads TGCGCCAGCAGCCGAGAGACTAGCGGGGGGTACAATGAGCAGTTCTTC. Protein: CASSRETSGGYNEQFF.

Many counts were recorded for this clonotype. V usage is TRBV27 and J usage is TRBJ2-2; a possible D gene is TRBD1 (6 bases). The CDR3 length is 13 residues. In germline, CDR1 is MNHEY, CDR2 SMNVEV (reference sequence). V was clipped by 4 bases and J by 8 bases, with 11 bases between them. CDR3 nucleotides: TGTGCCAGCAGTTATCAGGGGTCTGGGGAGCTGTTTTTT. Translation gives CASSYQGSGELFF.

V is TRBV28 and J is TRBJ2-4; TRBD2 aligns across 9 bases. J was trimmed by 1 base and V by 6 bases; bases with no gene match: 7. Germline loops: CDR1 MDHEN, CDR2 SYDVKM. CDR3 length: 16 amino acids. CDR3 in DNA: TGTGCCAGCAGCTCCGTAGCGGGAGTCGCCAAAAACATTCAGTACTTC. Protein: CASSSVAGVAKNIQYF. The variable domain in full, completed from reference TRBV28 and TRBJ2-4, reads DVKVTQSSRYLVKRTGEKVFLECVQDMDHENMFWYRQDPGLGLRLIYFSYDVKMKEKGDIPEGYSVSREKKERFSLILESASTNQTSMYLCASSSVAGVAKNIQYFGAGTRLSVL.

This clonotype was detected a few times. The gene calls are TRBV12-3 or TRBV12-4 and TRBJ1-4; D is unclear. V lost 7 bases and J 5 bases, leaving 20 bases between the germline ends. The CDR3 length is 16 residues. CDR3 in amino acids: CASTIGPKRRNEKLFF. The CDR3, as DNA: TGTGCCAGCACCATCGGGCCGAAGCGGAGAAATGAAAAACTGTTTTTT.

This clonotype has a handful of counts. This chain connects TRBV29-1 to TRBJ2-3, with D possibly TRBD2 on 5 matching bases. The CDR3 has 14 residues. The ends were cut back, 4 bases at V and 1 base at J, with 12 bases in the middle. Germline V CDR1 and CDR2: SQVTM, ANQGSEA. CDR3 residues: CSVAEGLRTDTQYF. Written as DNA, the CDR3 is TGCAGCGTTGCTGAGGGATTACGCACAGATACGCAGTATTTT.

The chain links TRBV6-2 or TRBV6-3 to TRBJ2-7; D gene ambiguous. Trimming took 8 bases from V and 5 from J, leaving 10 bases between them. The germline V gene encodes CDR1 MNHEY and CDR2 SVGEGT. The CDR3 length is 11 residues. The CDR3 sequence: CASGTLHEQYF. The CDR3 DNA is TGTGCCAGCGGTACGTTGCACGAGCAGTACTTC.

This clonotype was seen a few times. The chain links TRBV5-1 to TRBJ2-7; D is undetermined. The CDR3 loop spans 15 amino acids. Germline V lookup: CDR1 SGHRS, CDR2 YFSETQ. Deletions cut 2 bases from V and 0 bases from J, with 12 bases between. This chain's CDR3 is CASSFNTASSYEQYF. CDR3 DNA sequence: TGCGCCAGCAGCTTTAACACGGCGAGCTCCTACGAGCAGTACTTC. Full variable domain (missing parts from reference TRBV5-1 and TRBJ2-7): KAGVTQTPRYLIKTRGQQVTLSCSPISGHRSVSWYQQTPGQGLQFLFEYFSETQRNKGNFPGRFSGRQFSNSRSEMNVSTLELGDSALYLCASSFNTASSYEQYFGPGTRLTVT.

CDR3 residues: CSARGLSAGSYEQYF. The CDR3 DNA sequence: TGCAGTGCTAGAGGTCTCTCGGCGGGTTCCTACGAGCAGTACTTC. The chain employs TRBV20-1 and TRBJ2-7; tentative D call: TRBD2 (5 bases). CDR3 size: 15 residues. Germline CDR1 and CDR2: DFQATT and SNEGSKA (reference sequence). Trimming stripped 1 base from V and 1 base from J, with 14 bases between.

J is TRBJ2-7 and V is TRBV7-6; 10 bases match TRBD1. V shed 4 bases, J shed 4 bases, and the junction held 4 bases outside the gene matches. The CDR3 has 14 amino acids. Germline lookup yields CDR1 SGHVS and CDR2 FNYEAQ. The CDR3, as DNA: TGTGCCAGCAGCTCTCGGGACAGGGGTTACGAGCAGTACTTC. Its translation: CASSSRDRGYEQYF.

Comments on this clonotype: One base away lies a much larger clone, so this may be a sequencing read error. This chain links TRBV3-1 with TRBJ2-5; D ambiguous. CDR1 is LGHDT, CDR2 YNNKEL, per germline (reference sequence). There are 12 residues in the CDR3. The CDR3 is CASSQRDKTRYF. DNA of the CDR3: TGTGCCAGCAGCCAAAGGGATAAGACCCGGTACTTC.

The chain combines TRBV6-1 with TRBJ1-2, with TRBD1 matching 8 bases. After removal of 5 bases from V and 4 bases from J, the junction contained 6 bases not matched to a gene. The CDR3 runs 14 residues. Germline V gene data show CDR1 as MNHNS and CDR2 as SASEGT. The DNA for the CDR3 is TGTGCCAGCAGTATGACAGGGGCTAGCTATGGCTACACCTTC. Its protein is CASSMTGASYGYTF.

The genes are TRBV11-2 and TRBJ2-3; TRBD2 agrees at 9 bases. V lost 1 base and J lost 0; bases outside the gene matches: 5. CDR3 length equals 17 residues. Germline CDR1 SGHAT, CDR2 FQNNGV. The CDR3 loop reads CASSLVGLAGSTDTQYF. CDR3 DNA sequence: TGTGCCAGCAGCTTAGTAGGCCTAGCGGGGAGCACAGATACGCAGTATTTT.

On this clonotype: This could be a read error, since a much larger clone is one nucleotide away. In DNA form, the CDR3 reads TGTGCCAGCAACTCAGAGAAGCCATACAGGGGGCGGACAGATACGCAGTATTTT. Translated, it gives CASNSEKPYRGRTDTQYF. The chain employs TRBV11-1 and TRBJ2-3; 9 bases map to TRBD1. Germline V CDR1 and CDR2: SGHAT, FQDESV (reference sequence). This CDR3 contains 18 residues. After removal of 7 bases from V and 3 bases from J, the junction contained 17 bases not matched to a gene.

This clonotype has only a few counts. The genes are TRBV18 and TRBJ1-1; D remains ambiguous. Trimming cost V 2 bases and J 0 bases, with 7 bases left between them. Germline lookup yields CDR1 KGHSH and CDR2 LQKENI. The CDR3 consists of 14 residues. The CDR3 region has the DNA TGTGCCAGCTCACCAAGAGCGTTGAACACTGAAGCTTTCTTT. This gives the protein CASSPRALNTEAFF. Using reference TRBV18 and TRBJ1-1 for the parts outside the CDR3, the full variable domain is NAGVMQNPRHLVRRRGQEARLRCSPMKGHSHVYWYRQLPEEGLKFMVYLQKENIIDESGMPKERFSAEFPKEGPSILRIQQVVRGDSAAYFCASSPRALNTEAFFGQGTRLTVV.

Many counts were recorded for this clonotype. V usage is TRBV20-1 and J usage is TRBJ1-5; 7 bases are shared with TRBD1. This CDR3 is built from 15 residues. Unmatched junction bases numbered 7, after V lost 2 bases and J lost 3 bases. Looked up from germline, CDR1 is DFQATT and CDR2 is SNEGSKA (reference sequence). The CDR3 protein is CSARIPGQSNQPQHF. CDR3 DNA sequence: TGCAGTGCTAGAATCCCGGGACAGTCCAATCAGCCCCAGCATTTT.

The V gene is TRBV15, the J gene TRBJ1-2, with 8 bases identical to TRBD1. V gave up 0 bases and J gave up 8 bases; unmatched junction bases: 11. The CDR3 loop spans 16 amino acids. The germline CDR1 and CDR2 sequences are LNHNV and YYDKDF (reference sequence). This CDR3 reads CATSRDLGTGEGGYTF. The CDR3 DNA reads TGTGCCACCAGCAGAGATCTGGGGACAGGCGAGGGGGGCTACACCTTC.